This T cell receptor beta chain derives from a study of T-cell memory formation after mild COVID-19 (dated by TCRdb to the early 2020s). Regarding the study in general: TCR sequence clusters from the two donors were largely donor specific. In a couple of donors, T-cell clones that expanded and contracted after mild COVID-19 were tracked by sequencing TCRalpha and TCRbeta repertoires over time. Two young, previously healthy adult volunteers, one female and one male, were included in the cohort.

Ficoll-Paque density gradient centrifugation was the method used to isolate PBMCs. Reading the germline V gene (reference sequence) gives CDR1 LGHDT and CDR2 YNNKEL. Deletion took 1 base off V and 6 bases off J, with a span of 13 bases between the germline ends. The CDR3 covers 14 residues, taking in both the cysteine and the phenylalanine. Here the CDR3 DNA is all that survives: 42 bases in frame from base 1. Concerning this clonotype: It has no known antigen specificity. Base qualities were left out, and no much larger clone turns up one base away.

These reads were obtained on an Illumina NovaSeq 6000. cDNA libraries for TCRalpha and TCRbeta were prepared by 5'RACE using constant-segment primers, with sample barcodes and unique molecular identifiers added. RNA was extracted from every sample with Trizol reagent. The libraries were amplified in two PCR steps, and the second step added a second sample barcode and Illumina TruSeq adapters. Sequencing of the libraries was done on an Illumina NovaSeq, producing 2 x 150 bp paired-end reads. Under the source paper's analysis protocol: With migec v1.2.7, reads were demultiplexed and then collapsed into UMI-guided consensus sequences. Using mixcr v2.1.11, UMI consensuses were aligned to TRA and TRB V and J templates and then assembled into clonotypes. A clonotype was counted as expanded or contracted only when both edgeR and NoisET called the clonotype significant, with the noise models trained on biological replicates. edgeR calls used a false discovery rate-adjusted p below 0.01 and a log2 fold-change threshold of 1. As an exploratory analysis of dynamics, max-normalized trajectories of the 1000 most abundant clonotypes were examined with PCA combined with hierarchical clustering. Separately sequenced CD4+ and CD8+ repertoires were used to assign the CD4 or CD8 phenotype of responding clones. TCRdb handled the public reads itself, with Q25 trimming in fastp and clone calling in MiXCR, and kept productive beta chains. Merged by CDR3 protein, the rows form single entries marked with the most common genes and DNA. TCRdb assigned the V and J calls; the authors' analysis was not used. The sample table holds approximately 400,000 distinct CDR3 sequences, of which 15% to 20% were seen once. The ten largest clones add up to 20% to 25% of the sample.

General conclusions and limits of the study: Some responding clones were found in pre-infection memory, which suggests that pre-existing cross-reactive memory T cells took part in the SARS-CoV-2 response. Contracting CD4+ clones were found mainly in CM and EM memory subsets, while CD8+ clones were enriched in EMRA. The study included only two mild cases, and larger cohorts that include severe cases with pre-infection samples were judged to be necessary. The second-wave clones that peaked on day 37 were not confirmed to be SARS-CoV-2 specific. Clones contracting from day 15 to 85 had balanced CD4/CD8 phenotypes, while a second wave expanding from day 15 to 37 was biased towards CD4+.

The clonotype originates from a young man who had mild COVID-19 (a few samples of this study predate the infection). The sample titles of this study are shuffled in the database, so cell type and time point are left out; the donor was told from shared clones. The rearranged chain carries TRBV3-1 and TRBJ2-7; a tentative D match to TRBD2 spans 5 bases. Sequenced: PBMCs or a T cell subset sorted from them (not recorded which). The nucleotide sequence is TGTGCCAGCAGCCAAGGGACTCCGGGGTCCGAGCAGTACTTC. Translated, this is CASSQGTPGSEQYF.